This T cell receptor (beta chain) was documented in a study of cytomegalovirus exposure and HLA in healthy donors (dated by TCRdb to the late 2010s). For context, the study as a whole: An earlier analysis of some 550 of the donors reported roughly 270 Gb of sequence data and around 110 million unique TCR beta sequences from some 180 million T cells. An early release that covered fewer than 750 HLA-typed donors contained approximately 300 gigabases of sequencing data and some 87 million unique TCR sequences. Of the 350 to 450 genotyped donors, more than 75% were placed in the genetic ancestry cluster associated with self-reported Caucasian donors. The aim of the study was to test whether cataloging public T cell receptors could identify signatures of past pathogen exposure. The study profiled the T cell repertoires of about 720 subjects by immunosequencing and related them to cytomegalovirus serostatus. Besides the first cohort of roughly 640 subjects, a separate validation cohort made up of 120 different subjects was used. To predict cytomegalovirus infection status, the study brought together high-throughput TCR immunosequencing, statistical association of individual TCRs with disease status, and machine learning. A later analysis re-analyzed previously published TCR beta repertoires from 650 to 800 donors and added high-resolution HLA genotyping to study TCR occurrence patterns. The later analysis used no new phenotypic data to find candidate immune exposures, relying instead on TCR beta sequences and their occurrence across donors. To decide whether each TCR beta V gene segment behaved as functional or pseudogenic, an earlier analysis of approximately 590 of the donors relied on high-throughput TCR beta sequencing. Donor age, sex, ethnicity and CMV serostatus were compiled alongside the repertoire data. A later genetic analysis took genome-wide SNP genotypes for about three fifths of the roughly 700 donors and used that subset as a discovery cohort. All discovery cohort repertoires had been generated on a single sequencing platform. Both class I and class II loci were covered by HLA typing, at four-digit resolution. Typing coverage varied by locus: roughly 629-640 donors for A, B, C, DRB1 and DQB1; 522 for DQA1; approximately 610 for DPA1; 400 to 480 for DPB1. Because of strong linkage in the cohort, roughly five DR-DQ haplotypes were treated as single units for association and clustering. Among some 400 genotyped donors of the cohort, an average of roughly 230,000 unique TCR beta nucleotide sequences was sequenced per donor, of which approximately 19% were non-productive. Broader findings and caveats from the paper: Because some donors lacked HLA typing at each locus, the association tests relied only on the typed subset. The study listed approximately 150 TCR beta chains as associated with cytomegalovirus. Most TCR sequences were seen in very few donors, while some public TCRs were found in many individuals. The only immune exposure information available for the cohort was CMV serostatus. Cytomegalovirus status was reported to be diagnosed by the classifier with high specificity and sensitivity in both the original and validation cohorts. A later analysis associated about 17,000 TCR beta sequences with specific HLA alleles at a false discovery rate of 0.05. The 87-base-pair reads could not distinguish some IMGT-functional V segments, including TRBV6-2 and TRBV6-3, so those segments were excluded. It was suggested by the authors that the approach could potentially be generalized to other disease states and immunological phenotypes. This cohort had only TCR beta chains sequenced, and the lack of alpha or paired-chain data limited which features could be detected. In an earlier analysis of around 600 of the donors, most TCR beta V segments appeared in productive rearrangements about 90% or about 30% of the time, broadly matching IMGT annotations. A later genetic analysis associated a missense DCLRE1C variant with V-gene and J-gene trimming of TCR beta chains, and an independent cohort replicated the association. In a later analysis, several top co-occurrence clusters were reported to appear linked to parvovirus B19, influenza, CMV and Epstein-Barr virus. In a later analysis, HLA-associated TCR beta chains were found to be more clonally expanded and to have lower generation probabilities than equally common non-associated chains. Correlated functional status among segregating V segments might reflect linkage disequilibrium, but an unknown experimental factor could not be ruled out. The sequencing pipeline was judged likely to have produced a cluster of highly shared sequence variants as a technical artifact. The presence/absence analyses assumed that sequencing depth was roughly uniform across donors, and that assumption may not be true. The earlier analysis of 587 of the donors excluded approximately 17 rarely observed V segments, including chromosome 9 orphons, because counts were too low. Compared with the approximately 710-donor mean, donors in an Asian-associated ancestry cluster had fewer N-insertions in productive TCRs, according to a later genetic analysis. A few of the identified cytomegalovirus-associated TCR beta chains were confirmed in vitro to be specific for cytomegalovirus antigens. A further reported finding was that TCR beta sequences accurately predicted the HLA-A and HLA-B alleles for most subjects in the first cohort. A later analysis found that most CMV-associated TCR beta chains appeared HLA-restricted, with HLA associations seemingly driven largely by CMV exposure. Assigning TCR associations to individual alleles was difficult when HLA alleles, especially DR and DQ, strongly co-occurred. A later analysis found that TCR association rates varied across HLA loci, with DRB1 alleles showing the most associated TCRs and HLA-C alleles the fewest.

V is clipped by 5 bases and J by 7 bases, and the sequence between their germline boundaries is 14 bases long. Based on the germline V gene, the CDR1 and CDR2 sequences are MDHEN and SYDVKM. Including cysteine and phenylalanine, the CDR3 has 13 amino acids. Only the CDR3 part of the read is kept: 39 bases, read in frame from the first base. The cohort was made up of 650 to 700 healthy bone marrow donors. At the time of sampling, every cohort member was nominally healthy, though immune exposures that went unrecorded were likely present. The donor was CMV seronegative and was included in the group of a few hundred seronegative cohort members. A peripheral blood sample was provided by each donor, and peripheral blood mononuclear cells were used for TCR beta sequencing. The Qiagen DNeasy Blood Extraction Kit was used to extract genomic DNA from the blood cell samples. With regard to this clone: Its antigen is currently not known. Base quality data are lacking; no much larger clone is found one base away.

Libraries came from the immunoSEQ multiplex PCR assay. For the multiplex PCR, a mixture combining 60 forward primers for TCR Vbeta segments and 13 reverse primers for TCR Jbeta segments was used. A multiplex PCR assay on genomic DNA amplified the CDR3 region of rearranged TCR beta genes. On the Illumina HiSeq System, the amplified TCR beta libraries were sequenced as 87-base-pair reads. The published analysis was carried out like this. Across the 640 or so repertoires, a later analysis counted tens of millions of unique TCR beta chains, 9.5 million to 13 million of which were shared by at least two donors. Raw reads were error-corrected and collapsed into unique sequences with a nearest-neighbor algorithm that merged closely related sequences to remove PCR and sequencing errors. To assign V, D and J gene segments, CDR3 sequences were aligned to IMGT reference sequences. For a sequence to be retained, at least a six-nucleotide match to both a V gene segment and a J gene segment was required. Rearrangements were classified as productive when the CDR3 lacked stop codons and remained in frame with V and J, and all other rearrangements were classified as non-productive. CDR3 was defined by IMGT convention, running from the second conserved V-encoded cysteine to the conserved J-encoded phenylalanine. The earlier analysis of about 640 of the donors excluded any sequence lacking an unambiguous match to a single V gene segment. In an earlier analysis of 587 of the donors, V segments were called functional above 56.7% productive rearrangements and were called segregating when the between-donor standard deviation exceeded 5%. To diagnose cytomegalovirus status from the catalog of TCR beta chain sequences, a statistical classification framework was built. V and J gene assignment, in a later analysis, came from comparing TCR nucleotide sequences with IMGT/GENE-DB human TR gene sequences. Using the TCRdist pipeline, a later analysis assigned CDR3 sequences along with most-parsimonious VDJ recombination scenarios. A later analysis defined each TCR beta chain by its CDR3 amino acid sequence plus V-gene family, and excluded reads lacking a unique V-gene family. To address suspected cross-contamination and a sequencing artifact, a later analysis removed 550 to 750 highly shared, low-generation-probability nucleotide sequences. In a later analysis, a clonal expansion index was calculated for each public chain from normalized within-repertoire ranks of inferred template counts. Generation probabilities in a later analysis came from a VDJ recombination model fitted to out-of-frame rearrangements, and those results were checked against IGoR. In a later analysis, hypergeometric tests were used to score TCR-TCR, TCR-HLA and TCR-CMV co-occurrence, with a repertoire-size bias correction applied to TCR pairs. To estimate false discovery rates, a later analysis permuted the HLA or CMV assignments 20 times. A later analysis grouped co-occurring TCRs with DBSCAN, adding TCRdist sequence similarity when clustering within HLA-allele-positive subsets. Repertoires with fewer than 30,000 or more than 120,000 public chains were left out of co-occurrence clustering, as were five repertoires with anomalous nucleotide sharing. TCRdb provides this immuneACCESS table in a form limited to in-frame rearrangements. Some clones are lacking; in checked studies, under half of them reflect an unresolved V gene, and why the rest are absent is not known. That table furnishes V, J and clone size, whereas the DNA furnished D and trimming. For this sample the table gives about 160,000 clones, of which about 77% were detected only once. The ten largest clones add up to over 1% of the sample.

The chain is assembled from TRBV28 and TRBJ1-2, with no confidently assigned D gene. This receptor was taken from a woman aged 45-59 years in good health and CMV-seronegative. The sample was PBMCs. The DNA sequence is as follows: TGTGCCAGCAGTCTGAGGGTATCCACTGGCTACACCTTC. Its product reads: CASSLRVSTGYTF.